This T cell receptor (beta chain) was documented in a study of control samples from healthy donors and cancer patients. This CDR3 is built from 15 residues. Germline CDR1 MNHEY, CDR2 SVGAGI. J was trimmed by 3 bases and V by 7 bases; bases with no gene match: 9. TCRdb's table, derived via immunoSEQ multiplex PCR, lists solely in-frame clones and lacks some. The sample has roughly 86,000 clones; roughly nine tenths are singletons. The receptor's source is a man aged 25 to 40 in good health. The genes are TRBV6-5 and TRBJ2-5; 9 bases agree with TRBD1. The source material was blood. The CDR3 DNA reads TGTGCCAGCACCCTCTACCGGACAGGGGAAGAGACCCAGTACTTC. Amino acid sequence: CASTLYRTGEETQYF.